This T cell receptor beta chain was sequenced in a study of blood T cell repertoires in COVID-19. For the study at large: Samples representing acute and convalescent COVID-19 were sourced from the United States, Italy and Spain.

J was trimmed by 5 bases and V by 8 bases; bases with no gene match: 12. The CDR3 runs to 15 residues. Per germline, CDR1 SGHVS and CDR2 FQNEAQ. Per the study methods: From reference gene primer amplification, estimates of nucleated cell counts were derived. Here immunoSEQ multiplex PCR was the method, and the copy in TCRdb shows in-frame clones only, minus some. V, J and clone size are taken as reported in that table, and D and trimming were inferred from the DNA itself. Among about 230,000 clones listed, more than 70% were seen once. Participants were aged about 18 to 100 years, lived in roughly 23 US areas, and enrolled virtually. Allocation to cohorts depended on clinical history reported by the participants.

This sequence joins TRBV7-8 and TRBJ1-2; TRBD1 aligns across 9 bases. Source material: PBMCs or T cells enriched from blood (not recorded which). The TCR sequence derives from a woman aged 40 to 50 with acute COVID-19. The CDR3 loop reads CASHLTAGTGYGYTF. The CDR3 coding sequence is TGTGCCAGCCACTTAACGGCCGGGACAGGGTATGGCTACACCTTC.